The next 15 T cell receptor beta chains were all read from a single sample in a study of preoperative IRX-2 immunotherapy in early breast cancer (dated by TCRdb to about 2019). The library was made by the immunoSEQ multiplex PCR assay. The immuneACCESS repertoire file appears here via TCRdb, limited to in-frame rearrangements. These files lack a portion of the clones; in checked studies, under half of the deficit traces to unresolved V genes, and the cause of the others is not known. Recorded for this sample are 40,000 to 50,000 clones; roughly 80% of them occurred a single time. The ten largest clones represent 0.95% to 1.5% of the sample. The treatment or condition label for this specimen denotes: preoperative locoregional IRX-2 cytokine immunotherapy. Source: tumor tissue, taken after IRX-2 immunotherapy. These receptors were collected from a human donor with breast cancer.

This chain joins TRBV1 and TRBJ2-7; the table's D call TRBD2 went unverified against the DNA. TRBV1 is reported as a pseudogene. The CDR3 is 14 amino acids. Here the CDR3 DNA reads TGCGCCAGCAGCCAAGAGGAGCGGGCCTACGAGCAGTACTTC. Its protein is CASSQEERAYEQYF.

The chain links TRBV19 to TRBJ1-3, with TRBD1 matching over 8 bases. This CDR3 contains 14 residues. The ends lost 6 bases at V and 4 bases at J; junction bases unmatched: 5. The V gene's germline CDR1 is LNHDA and CDR2 SQIVND (reference sequence). CDR3 sequence (DNA): TGTGCCAGTAGGGCCCAGGGGGCCGGAAACACCATATATTTT. This sequence encodes CASRAQGAGNTIYF.

The V and J genes are TRBV30 and TRBJ1-5; a possible D gene is TRBD1 (5 bases). Looked up from germline, CDR1 is GTSNPN and CDR2 is SVGIG (reference sequence). The CDR3 extends over 13 amino acids. Trimming shortened V by 7 bases and J by 4 bases, and 14 bases separated the two germline ends. The CDR3 DNA is TGTGCCTCCACGTGGGGGTTTAATCAGCCCCAGCATTTT. It yields the protein CASTWGFNQPQHF. The complete variable domain, with remaining parts taken from reference TRBV30 and TRBJ1-5, reads SQTIHQWPATLVQPVGSPLSLECTVEGTSNPNLYWYRQAAGRGLQLLFYSVGIGQISSEVPQNLSASRPQDRQFILSSKKLLLSDSGFYLCASTWGFNQPQHFGDGTRLSIL.

The CDR3 here is CASRNDDNSNQPQHF. CDR3 DNA sequence: TGTGCCAGCAGAAACGACGATAATAGCAATCAGCCCCAGCATTTT. The chain combines TRBV6-8 with TRBJ1-5; D remains unclear. The CDR3 runs 15 residues. The germline V and J ends were trimmed by 6 bases and 0 bases, with 12 bases remaining between them. Germline CDR1 and CDR2: MNHGY and SAAAGT.

The chain employs TRBV5-1 and TRBJ2-1, with TRBD2 matching 8 bases. Trimming at V came to 3 bases and at J to 5 bases, leaving 7 bases not matched to a gene. This CDR3 is built from 15 residues. Germline CDR1 is SGHRS and CDR2 is YFSETQ. The DNA for the CDR3 is TGCGCCAGCAGCTCCCCAGAGCGGGGGAACAATGAGCAGTTCTTC. This codes for CASSSPERGNNEQFF.

The J gene is TRBJ1-4, the V gene TRBV6-8; weak D call: TRBD1 (5 bases). V was cut by 3 bases and J by 6 bases, with 14 bases left in between. This CDR3 is built from 15 residues. Germline V gene data show CDR1 as MNHGY and CDR2 as SAAAGT. CDR3 sequence: CASSYLSGGDEKLFF. In DNA, the CDR3 is TGTGCCAGCAGTTATCTATCGGGGGGGGATGAAAAACTGTTTTTT.

This clone was observed a single time. The V and J genes are TRBV12-1 and TRBJ2-7. TRBV12-1 is flagged as a pseudogene. The CDR3 is made up of 13 amino acids. The CDR3 nucleotides are TGTGCCAGCAGCTTTGTTAGGGATTCTGGGCAGTACTTC. Protein sequence: CASSFVRDSGQYF.

The chain joins TRBV7-1 to TRBJ2-7; 9 bases are a match to TRBD1. TRBV7-1 is an ORF, with its function uncertain. V gave up 5 bases and J gave up 0 bases; unmatched junction bases: 5. The CDR3 is 15 residues long. The CDR3 sequence: CASSHPGQGSYEQYF. CDR3 sequence (DNA): TGTGCCAGCAGCCATCCGGGACAGGGCTCCTACGAGCAGTACTTC.

This clone has just one count. V and J are TRBV19 and TRBJ2-7; 9 bases fit TRBD1. The germline V gene encodes CDR1 LNHDA and CDR2 SQIVND (reference sequence). The ends lost 5 bases at V and 2 bases at J; junction bases unmatched: 13. CDR3 length: 17 amino acids. The CDR3 sequence is CASSPSGTGRGAYEQYF. CDR3 sequence (DNA): TGTGCCAGTAGTCCCTCCGGGACAGGGCGAGGGGCCTACGAGCAGTACTTC.

In DNA, the CDR3 is TGTGCCTGGAAGGAGGCGGGACTAGCCTCTCTAGTGGAGACCCAGTACTTC. As protein: CAWKEAGLASLVETQYF. This chain joins TRBV30 and TRBJ2-5; 9 positions agree with TRBD2. The CDR3 has 17 amino acids. Germline loops: CDR1 GTSNPN, CDR2 SVGIG (reference sequence). Trimming at V came to 4 bases and at J to 5 bases, leaving 17 bases not matched to a gene.

V gene TRBV19 combines with J gene TRBJ2-2; 7 nucleotides match TRBD1. Germline V gene sequence: CDR1 LNHDA, CDR2 SQIVND (reference sequence). The junction had 8 bases not matched to a gene; V was cut back by 9 bases and J by 1 base. The CDR3 runs to 15 residues. As DNA, the CDR3 is TGTGCCAGCCACTCGGGGACAGTGAACACCGGGGAGCTGTTTTTT. Translated: CASHSGTVNTGELFF. The full variable domain, rest sourced from reference TRBV19 and TRBJ2-2, is DGGITQSPKYLFRKEGQNVTLSCEQNLNHDAMYWYRQDPGQGLRLIYYSQIVNDFQKGDIAEGYSVSREKKESFPLTVTSAQKNPTAFYLCASHSGTVNTGELFFGEGSRLTVL.

The V and J genes are TRBV11-1 and TRBJ2-7, with D possibly matching TRBD2 (6 bases). CDR1 is SGHAT and CDR2 is FQDESV in the germline V gene (reference sequence). This CDR3 is 16 amino acids long. V was shortened by 5 bases and J by 0 bases, with 17 bases between the two germline ends. The CDR3 DNA is TGTGCCAGCAGCCATGGAACGGGGAGGATCTCCTACGAGCAGTACTTC. It yields the protein CASSHGTGRISYEQYF.

This clone was recorded only once. The chain carries TRBV28 and TRBJ1-1, with a tentative D call TRBD1 (5 bases). V was cut by 11 bases and J by 2 bases, with 18 bases left in between. CDR1 MDHEN and CDR2 SYDVKM come from the germline V gene. The CDR3 length is 14 residues. The CDR3 sequence: CAHQRGGTNTEAFF. CDR3 bases: TGTGCCCACCAACGGGGCGGAACTAACACTGAAGCTTTCTTT.

The chain couples TRBV29-1 to TRBJ2-4; D tentatively fits TRBD1 or TRBD2 (6 bases each). The CDR3 consists of 13 residues. Looked up from germline, CDR1 is SQVTM and CDR2 is ANQGSEA. V was pared by 4 bases and J by 6 bases, with 13 bases between. The CDR3 nucleotides read TGCAGCGTTGTTAATCCGGGGGCAAACATTCAGTACTTC. Amino acids: CSVVNPGANIQYF.

V and J are TRBV7-6 and TRBJ2-7, with D maybe TRBD1 (5 bases). V lost 3 bases and J lost 1, with 10 bases in between. CDR3 length: 14 residues. CDR1 SGHVS and CDR2 FNYEAQ come from the germline V gene. The CDR3: CASSLGLSSYEQYF. The CDR3 region has the DNA TGTGCCAGCAGCTTGGGGCTTAGTTCCTACGAGCAGTACTTC.